The rows below give T cell receptor beta chains drawn from one sample of a study of T cells in Graves' hyperthyroidism and ophthalmopathy. TCRdb processed the multiplex PCR reads anew with MiXCR; each CDR3 protein has one entry. The sample contains 280,000 or so distinct CDR3 sequences, approximately 16% of which appear only once. Sequencing was done on a sample of blood. These receptor sequences come from a woman in her forties or fifties with Graves' hyperthyroidism that later progressed to Graves' ophthalmopathy. CDR3s include the opening cysteine and the closing phenylalanine or tryptophan. The D gene is left open where the match is weak. Clone size, where shown, is once, few, many, or a class for clones that have expanded.

CDR3 protein: CASSPGGGHSYNEQFF
CDR3 DNA: TGTGCCAGCAGCCCCGGCGGGGGTCACTCCTACAATGAGCAGTTCTTC
J gene: TRBJ2-1
clone size: many
D gene: TRBD2
V gene: TRBV11-3

CDR3 protein: CSVDKGAGYGYTF
CDR3 DNA: TGCAGCGTTGATAAGGGGGCCGGCTATGGCTACACCTTC
J gene: TRBJ1-2
clone size: -
D gene: TRBD1
V gene: TRBV29-1

CDR3 protein: CSAPSPGQGARDTQYF
CDR3 DNA: TGCAGTGCACCGTCCCCGGGACAGGGGGCAAGGGATACGCAGTATTTT
J gene: TRBJ2-3
clone size: many
D gene: TRBD1
V gene: TRBV20-1

CDR3 protein: CASRVGQDTAFF
CDR3 DNA: TGTGCCAGCAGAGTAGGACAGGATACAGCTTTCTTT
J gene: TRBJ1-1
clone size: many
D gene: TRBD1
V gene: TRBV28

CDR3 protein: CASSPPGTYEQYF
CDR3 DNA: TGTGCCAGCTCACCACCAGGAACCTACGAGCAGTACTTC
J gene: TRBJ2-7
clone size: -
D gene: -
V gene: TRBV18

CDR3 protein: CSARPVISGLINEQFF
CDR3 DNA: TGCAGTGCTAGACCCGTTATTTCGGGACTCATCAATGAGCAGTTCTTC
J gene: TRBJ2-1
clone size: few
D gene: -
V gene: TRBV20-1

CDR3 protein: CAWSVSGVENTEAFF
CDR3 DNA: TGTGCCTGGAGTGTTTCAGGGGTTGAGAACACTGAAGCTTTCTTT
J gene: TRBJ1-1
clone size: large
D gene: -
V gene: TRBV30

CDR3 protein: CASRDSMNTEAFF
CDR3 DNA: TGTGCCAGTAGGGACAGCATGAACACTGAAGCTTTCTTT
J gene: TRBJ1-1
clone size: few
D gene: -
V gene: TRBV19

CDR3 protein: CASRLSGTGNEKLFF
CDR3 DNA: TGTGCCAGCAGATTATCCGGGACAGGGAATGAAAAACTGTTTTTT
J gene: TRBJ1-4
clone size: -
D gene: TRBD1
V gene: TRBV2

CDR3 protein: CAWDQGAGYGYTF
CDR3 DNA: TGTGCCTGGGACCAGGGGGCAGGGTATGGCTACACCTTC
J gene: TRBJ1-2
clone size: many
D gene: TRBD1
V gene: TRBV30

CDR3 protein: CASSDPGIEQFF
CDR3 DNA: TGTGCCAGCAGTGATCCTGGTATTGAGCAGTTCTTC
J gene: TRBJ2-1
clone size: -
D gene: -
V gene: TRBV6-1

CDR3 protein: CASRGATYNEQFF
CDR3 DNA: TGTGCCAGCCGGGGGGCCACCTACAATGAGCAGTTCTTC
J gene: TRBJ2-1
clone size: -
D gene: -
V gene: TRBV2

CDR3 protein: CASSHGQASHEQFF
CDR3 DNA: TGTGCCAGCAGCCACGGACAGGCCTCCCATGAGCAGTTCTTC
J gene: TRBJ2-1
clone size: many
D gene: TRBD1
V gene: TRBV11-3

CDR3 protein: CASSLRQGRKDEQFF
CDR3 DNA: TGTGCCAGCAGCTTAAGACAGGGCCGGAAGGATGAGCAGTTCTTC
J gene: TRBJ2-1
clone size: -
D gene: TRBD1
V gene: TRBV7-3

CDR3 protein: CASSQIRSAGELFF
CDR3 DNA: TGTGCCAGCAGCCAAATTAGGTCCGCAGGGGAGCTGTTTTTT
J gene: TRBJ2-2
clone size: -
D gene: -
V gene: TRBV14

CDR3 protein: CATSRDRGLWPQHF
CDR3 DNA: TGTGCCACCAGCAGAGACAGGGGTCTATGGCCCCAGCATTTT
J gene: TRBJ1-5
clone size: -
D gene: -
V gene: TRBV15

CDR3 protein: CASSLAMNTEAFF
CDR3 DNA: TGTGCCAGCAGTTTGGCTATGAACACTGAAGCTTTCTTT
J gene: TRBJ1-1
clone size: many
D gene: -
V gene: TRBV28

CDR3 protein: CSAPQSHGDEQYF
CDR3 DNA: TGCAGTGCTCCACAGAGTCACGGCGACGAGCAGTACTTC
J gene: TRBJ2-7
clone size: many
D gene: -
V gene: TRBV20-1

CDR3 protein: CASSFEGYTEAFF
CDR3 DNA: TGTGCCAGCAGTTTCGAGGGGTACACTGAAGCTTTCTTT
J gene: TRBJ1-1
clone size: many
D gene: -
V gene: TRBV27

CDR3 protein: CASRRTSGSYEQYF
CDR3 DNA: TGTGCCAGCAGACGGACTAGCGGCAGTTACGAGCAGTACTTC
J gene: TRBJ2-7
clone size: many
D gene: TRBD2
V gene: TRBV3-1

CDR3 protein: CASSRLGGLTGTDTQYF
CDR3 DNA: TGTGCCAGCAGTAGACTGGGGGGGCTTACTGGCACAGATACGCAGTATTTT
J gene: TRBJ2-3
clone size: -
D gene: -
V gene: TRBV9

CDR3 protein: CASSSRTGPTGELFF
CDR3 DNA: TGTGCCAGCAGTTCGCGGACAGGGCCCACCGGGGAGCTGTTTTTT
J gene: TRBJ2-2
clone size: once
D gene: TRBD1
V gene: TRBV6-9

CDR3 protein: CASSLDSGTGEKLFF
CDR3 DNA: TGTGCCAGCAGCTTAGACTCCGGGACCGGCGAAAAACTGTTTTTT
J gene: TRBJ1-4
clone size: -
D gene: -
V gene: TRBV7-2

CDR3 protein: CSAPGPSYEQYF
CDR3 DNA: TGCAGTGCCCCGGGCCCCTCCTACGAGCAGTACTTC
J gene: TRBJ2-7
clone size: many
D gene: -
V gene: TRBV20-1

CDR3 protein: CASSEGYAGYEQYF
CDR3 DNA: TGTGCCAGCAGTGAAGGTTACGCAGGCTACGAGCAGTACTTC
J gene: TRBJ2-7
clone size: many
D gene: -
V gene: TRBV6-1

CDR3 protein: CASSSPGGSSYGYTF
CDR3 DNA: TGTGCCAGCAGTAGCCCAGGGGGAAGTAGCTATGGCTACACCTTC
J gene: TRBJ1-2
clone size: many
D gene: TRBD1
V gene: TRBV28

CDR3 protein: CASSDSSGRRNEQFF
CDR3 DNA: TGTGCCAGTAGTGATTCTAGCGGGAGGAGGAATGAGCAGTTCTTC
J gene: TRBJ2-1
clone size: -
D gene: TRBD2
V gene: TRBV19

CDR3 protein: CASREDLGSGNTIYF
CDR3 DNA: TGTGCCAGCAGAGAAGACTTGGGCTCTGGAAACACCATATATTTT
J gene: TRBJ1-3
clone size: many
D gene: -
V gene: TRBV2

CDR3 protein: CASKIGQSYGYTF
CDR3 DNA: TGTGCCAGCAAGATAGGGCAGAGCTATGGCTACACCTTC
J gene: TRBJ1-2
clone size: many
D gene: -
V gene: TRBV2

CDR3 protein: CASSATSGANNEQFF
CDR3 DNA: TGTGCCAGCAGCGCGACTAGCGGGGCAAACAATGAGCAGTTCTTC
J gene: TRBJ2-1
clone size: many
D gene: TRBD2
V gene: TRBV2

CDR3 protein: CTSSIRTSGREGEQFF
CDR3 DNA: TGTACCAGCAGCATCCGGACTAGCGGGAGGGAGGGTGAGCAGTTCTTC
J gene: TRBJ2-1
clone size: few
D gene: TRBD2
V gene: TRBV5-1

CDR3 protein: CASSPTRSGTDTQYF
CDR3 DNA: TGTGCCAGCTCACCTACTAGGTCAGGCACAGATACGCAGTATTTT
J gene: TRBJ2-3
clone size: -
D gene: -
V gene: TRBV18

CDR3 protein: CASTHRGGEYYGYTF
CDR3 DNA: TGTGCCAGCACCCATAGGGGGGGCGAATACTATGGCTACACCTTC
J gene: TRBJ1-2
clone size: many
D gene: -
V gene: TRBV12-3/TRBV12-4

CDR3 protein: CASSLTGDADTQYF
CDR3 DNA: TGCGCCAGCAGCTTGACAGGGGACGCAGATACGCAGTATTTT
J gene: TRBJ2-3
clone size: many
D gene: TRBD1
V gene: TRBV5-1

CDR3 protein: CASTSTGSGTEAFF
CDR3 DNA: TGTGCCAGCACCTCGACAGGGTCGGGGACTGAAGCTTTCTTT
J gene: TRBJ1-1
clone size: many
D gene: TRBD1
V gene: TRBV12-3/TRBV12-4

CDR3 protein: CASSPGTAYSNQPQHF
CDR3 DNA: TGTGCCAGCAGTCCCGGGACGGCGTATAGCAATCAGCCCCAGCATTTT
J gene: TRBJ1-5
clone size: -
D gene: -
V gene: TRBV12-3/TRBV12-4

CDR3 protein: CASSLRGSTTDYEQYF
CDR3 DNA: TGCGCCAGCAGCTTGCGGGGGTCGACCACAGACTACGAGCAGTACTTC
J gene: TRBJ2-7
clone size: many
D gene: -
V gene: TRBV5-1

CDR3 protein: CSAPGPGNTEAFF
CDR3 DNA: TGCAGTGCTCCAGGTCCCGGGAACACTGAAGCTTTCTTT
J gene: TRBJ1-1
clone size: many
D gene: -
V gene: TRBV20-1

CDR3 protein: CASSIRRSNQPQHF
CDR3 DNA: TGTGCCAGTAGTATTCGCAGAAGCAATCAGCCCCAGCATTTT
J gene: TRBJ1-5
clone size: -
D gene: -
V gene: TRBV19

CDR3 protein: CASTGPSGGYEQYF
CDR3 DNA: TGCGCCAGCACCGGTCCTAGCGGGGGCTACGAGCAGTACTTC
J gene: TRBJ2-7
clone size: many
D gene: TRBD2
V gene: TRBV10-2

CDR3 protein: CASSFRDGFHNSPLHF
CDR3 DNA: TGTGCCAGCAGTTTCCGGGACGGTTTCCATAATTCACCCCTCCACTTT
J gene: TRBJ1-6
clone size: -
D gene: -
V gene: TRBV6-1

CDR3 protein: CATSRNSASPHRDYEQYF
CDR3 DNA: TGTGCCACCAGCAGGAACTCCGCCAGCCCCCACCGAGACTACGAGCAGTACTTC
J gene: TRBJ2-7
clone size: many
D gene: -
V gene: TRBV15